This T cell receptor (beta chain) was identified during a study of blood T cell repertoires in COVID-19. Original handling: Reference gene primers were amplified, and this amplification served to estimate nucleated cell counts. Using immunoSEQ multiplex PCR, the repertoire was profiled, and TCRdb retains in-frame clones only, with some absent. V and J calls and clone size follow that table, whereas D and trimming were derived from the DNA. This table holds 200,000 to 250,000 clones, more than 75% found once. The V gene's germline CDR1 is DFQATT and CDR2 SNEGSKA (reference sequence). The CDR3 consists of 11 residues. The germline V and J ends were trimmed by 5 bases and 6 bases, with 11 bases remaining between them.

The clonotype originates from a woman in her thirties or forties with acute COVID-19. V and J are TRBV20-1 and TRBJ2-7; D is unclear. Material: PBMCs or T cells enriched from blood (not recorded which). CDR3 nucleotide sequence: TGCAGTGCTCTCGAGTACGGCGAGCAGTACTTC. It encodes CSALEYGEQYF.